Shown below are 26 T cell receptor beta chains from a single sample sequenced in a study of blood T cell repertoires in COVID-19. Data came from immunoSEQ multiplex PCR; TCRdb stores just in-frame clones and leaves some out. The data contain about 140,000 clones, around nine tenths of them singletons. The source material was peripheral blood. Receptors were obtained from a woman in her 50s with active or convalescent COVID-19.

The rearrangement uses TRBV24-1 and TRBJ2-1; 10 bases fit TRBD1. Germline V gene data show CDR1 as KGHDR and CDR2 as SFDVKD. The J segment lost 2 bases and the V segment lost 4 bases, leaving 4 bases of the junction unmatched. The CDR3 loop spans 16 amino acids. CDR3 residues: CATSDGQGGTYNEQFF. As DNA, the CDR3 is TGTGCCACCAGTGACGGACAGGGGGGCACCTACAATGAGCAGTTCTTC.

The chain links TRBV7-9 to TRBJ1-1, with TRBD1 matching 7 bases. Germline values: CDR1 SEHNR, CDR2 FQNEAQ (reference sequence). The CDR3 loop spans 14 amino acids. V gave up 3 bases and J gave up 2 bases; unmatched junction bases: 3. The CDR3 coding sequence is TGTGCCAGCAGCTTGACAGGGCTTAACACTGAAGCTTTCTTT. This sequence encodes CASSLTGLNTEAFF.

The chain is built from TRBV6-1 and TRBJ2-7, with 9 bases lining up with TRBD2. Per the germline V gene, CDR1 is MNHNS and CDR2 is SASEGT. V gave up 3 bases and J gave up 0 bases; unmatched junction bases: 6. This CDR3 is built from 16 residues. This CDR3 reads CASSDYGTSFSYEQYF. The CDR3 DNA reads TGTGCCAGCAGTGATTACGGGACTAGCTTCTCCTACGAGCAGTACTTC.

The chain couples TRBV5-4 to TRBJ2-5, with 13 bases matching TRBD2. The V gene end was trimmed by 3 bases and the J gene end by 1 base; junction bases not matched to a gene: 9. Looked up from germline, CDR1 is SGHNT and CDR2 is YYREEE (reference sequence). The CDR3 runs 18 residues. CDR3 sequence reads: CASSSGLAGPIAQETQYF. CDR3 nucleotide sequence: TGTGCCAGCAGCTCGGGACTAGCGGGGCCCATAGCCCAAGAGACCCAGTACTTC. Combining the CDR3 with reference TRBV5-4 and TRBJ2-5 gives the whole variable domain ETGVTQSPTHLIKTRGQQVTLRCSSQSGHNTVSWYQQALGQGPQFIFQYYREEENGRGNFPPRFSGLQFPNYSSELNVNALELDDSALYLCASSSGLAGPIAQETQYFGPGTRLLVL.

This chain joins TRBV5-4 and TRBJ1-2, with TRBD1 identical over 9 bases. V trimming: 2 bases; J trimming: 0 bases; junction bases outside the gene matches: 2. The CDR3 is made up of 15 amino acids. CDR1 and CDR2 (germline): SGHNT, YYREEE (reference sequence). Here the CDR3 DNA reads TGTGCCAGCAGCTTCCGGGACAGGGCTAACTATGGCTACACCTTC. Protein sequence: CASSFRDRANYGYTF.

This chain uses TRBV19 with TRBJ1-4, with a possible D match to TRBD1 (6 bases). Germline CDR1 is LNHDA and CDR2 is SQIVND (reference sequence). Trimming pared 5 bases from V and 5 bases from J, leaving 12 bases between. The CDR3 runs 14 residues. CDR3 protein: CASSDRQSNEKLFF. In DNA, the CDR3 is TGTGCCAGTAGTGACAGGCAATCCAATGAAAAACTGTTTTTT.

This CDR3 is CSASETFWAGEGQPQHF. The CDR3 region has the DNA TGCAGTGCTAGTGAGACCTTTTGGGCGGGGGAAGGGCAGCCCCAGCATTTT. This chain uses TRBV20-1 with TRBJ1-5; TRBD1 is a possible D gene (5 bases). The germline gives CDR1 DFQATT, CDR2 SNEGSKA (reference sequence). This CDR3 contains 17 residues. Trimming took 3 bases from V and 7 from J, leaving 25 bases between them.

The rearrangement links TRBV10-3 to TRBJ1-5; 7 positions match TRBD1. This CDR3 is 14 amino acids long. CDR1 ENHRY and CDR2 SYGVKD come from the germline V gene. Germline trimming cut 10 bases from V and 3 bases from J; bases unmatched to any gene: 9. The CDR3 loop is CATSTGRNNQPQHF. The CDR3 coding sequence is TGTGCCACATCGACAGGGAGGAACAATCAGCCCCAGCATTTT.

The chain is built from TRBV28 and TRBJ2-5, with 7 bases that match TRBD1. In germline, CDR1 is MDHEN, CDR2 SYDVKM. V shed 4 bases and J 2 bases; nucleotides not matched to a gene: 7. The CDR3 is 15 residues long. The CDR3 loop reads CASSSRTGPQETQYF. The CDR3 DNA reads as TGTGCCAGCAGTTCTCGGACAGGTCCGCAAGAGACCCAGTACTTC.

The CDR3 bases are TGTGCCAGCTCGGGAACTAGCGGGAGGATCTTCACAGATACGCAGTATTTT. Translation: CASSGTSGRIFTDTQYF. The rearrangement links TRBV18 to TRBJ2-3; TRBD2 aligns across 12 bases. With V trimmed by 6 bases and J by 2 bases, 9 bases remained unmatched. Germline CDR1 KGHSH, CDR2 LQKENI. The CDR3 has 17 amino acids.

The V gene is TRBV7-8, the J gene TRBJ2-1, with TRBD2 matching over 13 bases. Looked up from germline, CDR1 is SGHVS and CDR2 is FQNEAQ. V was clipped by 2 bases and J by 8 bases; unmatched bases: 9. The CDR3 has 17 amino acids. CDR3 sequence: CASSLTRLAGGGDEQFF. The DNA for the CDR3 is TGTGCCAGCAGCTTAACTAGACTAGCGGGAGGAGGTGATGAGCAGTTCTTC.

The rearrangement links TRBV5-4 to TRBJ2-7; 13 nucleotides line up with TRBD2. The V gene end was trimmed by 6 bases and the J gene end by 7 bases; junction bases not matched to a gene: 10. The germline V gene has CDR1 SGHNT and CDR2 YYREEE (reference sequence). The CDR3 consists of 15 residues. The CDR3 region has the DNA TGTGCCAGCAACCCTACCCCGGGACTAGCGGGAGAGCAGTACTTC. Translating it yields CASNPTPGLAGEQYF. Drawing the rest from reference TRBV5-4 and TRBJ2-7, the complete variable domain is ETGVTQSPTHLIKTRGQQVTLRCSSQSGHNTVSWYQQALGQGPQFIFQYYREEENGRGNFPPRFSGLQFPNYSSELNVNALELDDSALYLCASNPTPGLAGEQYFGPGTRLTVT.

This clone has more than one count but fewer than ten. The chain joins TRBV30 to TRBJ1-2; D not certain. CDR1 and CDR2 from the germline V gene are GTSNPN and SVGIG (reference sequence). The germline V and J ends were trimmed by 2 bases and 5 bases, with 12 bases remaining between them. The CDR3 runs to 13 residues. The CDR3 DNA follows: TGTGCCTGGAGTTCTCCTCCCAGATATGGCTACACCTTC. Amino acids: CAWSSPPRYGYTF. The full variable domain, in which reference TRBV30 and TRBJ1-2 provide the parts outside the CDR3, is SQTIHQWPATLVQPVGSPLSLECTVEGTSNPNLYWYRQAAGRGLQLLFYSVGIGQISSEVPQNLSASRPQDRQFILSSKKLLLSDSGFYLCAWSSPPRYGYTFGSGTRLTVV.

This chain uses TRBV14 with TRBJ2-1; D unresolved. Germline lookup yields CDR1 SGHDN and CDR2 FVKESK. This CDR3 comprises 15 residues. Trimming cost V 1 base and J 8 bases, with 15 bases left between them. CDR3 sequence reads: CASSQVGASTDEQFF. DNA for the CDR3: TGTGCCAGCAGCCAAGTAGGAGCCTCTACGGATGAGCAGTTCTTC.

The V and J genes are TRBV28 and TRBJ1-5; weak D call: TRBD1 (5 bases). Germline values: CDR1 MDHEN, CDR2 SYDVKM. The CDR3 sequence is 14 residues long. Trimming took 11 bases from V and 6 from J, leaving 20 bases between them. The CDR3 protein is CAVNLGGAGQPQHF. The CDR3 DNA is TGTGCCGTCAACCTGGGGGGTGCGGGTCAGCCCCAGCATTTT. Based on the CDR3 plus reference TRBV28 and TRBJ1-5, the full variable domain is DVKVTQSSRYLVKRTGEKVFLECVQDMDHENMFWYRQDPGLGLRLIYFSYDVKMKEKGDIPEGYSVSREKKERFSLILESASTNQTSMYLCAVNLGGAGQPQHFGDGTRLSIL.

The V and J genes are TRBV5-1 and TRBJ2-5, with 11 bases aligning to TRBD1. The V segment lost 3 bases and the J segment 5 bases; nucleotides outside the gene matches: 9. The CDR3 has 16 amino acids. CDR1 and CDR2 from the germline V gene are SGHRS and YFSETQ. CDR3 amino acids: CASSSGQGASGETQYF. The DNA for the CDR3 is TGCGCCAGCAGCTCTGGACAGGGGGCATCAGGGGAGACCCAGTACTTC.

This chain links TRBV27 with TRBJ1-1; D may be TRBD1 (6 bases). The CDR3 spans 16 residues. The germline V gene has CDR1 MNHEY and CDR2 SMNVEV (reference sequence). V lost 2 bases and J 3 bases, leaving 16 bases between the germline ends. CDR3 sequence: CASSLLRGGFHTEAFF. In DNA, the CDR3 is TGTGCCAGCAGTTTACTCCGGGGGGGCTTTCACACTGAAGCTTTCTTT.

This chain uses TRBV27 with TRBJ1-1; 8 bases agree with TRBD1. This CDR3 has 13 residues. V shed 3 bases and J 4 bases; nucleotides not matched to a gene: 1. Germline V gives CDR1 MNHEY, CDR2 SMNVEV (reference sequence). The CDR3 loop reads CASSFTGGTEAFF. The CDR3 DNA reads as TGTGCCAGCAGTTTCACAGGGGGCACTGAAGCTTTCTTT.

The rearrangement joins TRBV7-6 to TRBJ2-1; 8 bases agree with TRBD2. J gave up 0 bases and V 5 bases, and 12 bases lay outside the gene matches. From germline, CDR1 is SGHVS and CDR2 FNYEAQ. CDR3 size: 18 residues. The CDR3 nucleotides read TGTGCCAGCAGCATCTACCATAGCGGGACGGGCTCCTACAATGAGCAGTTCTTC. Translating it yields CASSIYHSGTGSYNEQFF.

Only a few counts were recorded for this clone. The CDR3 region is CASSQTPGTGVTGELFF. In nucleotides, the CDR3 is TGCGCCAGCAGCCAAACTCCCGGGACAGGGGTCACCGGGGAGCTGTTTTTT. This sequence joins TRBV4-3 and TRBJ2-2, with 10 bases matching TRBD1. The J segment lost 4 bases and the V segment lost 2 bases, leaving 7 bases of the junction unmatched. Germline CDR1 and CDR2: LGHNA and YSLEER. The CDR3 spans 17 residues.

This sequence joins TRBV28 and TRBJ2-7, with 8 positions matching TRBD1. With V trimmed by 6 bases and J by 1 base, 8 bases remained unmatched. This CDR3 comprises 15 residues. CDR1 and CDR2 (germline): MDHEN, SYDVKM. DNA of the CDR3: TGTGCCAGCAGCCTTGGACAGGGTGCGTCCTACGAGCAGTACTTC. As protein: CASSLGQGASYEQYF.

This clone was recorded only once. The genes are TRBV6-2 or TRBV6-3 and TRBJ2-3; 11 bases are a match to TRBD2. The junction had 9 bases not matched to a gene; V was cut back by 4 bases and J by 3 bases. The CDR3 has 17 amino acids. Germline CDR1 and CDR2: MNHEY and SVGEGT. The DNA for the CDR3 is TGTGCCAGCAGTTGGCGTCTAGCGGGAGGTAGGACAGATACGCAGTATTTT. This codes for CASSWRLAGGRTDTQYF.

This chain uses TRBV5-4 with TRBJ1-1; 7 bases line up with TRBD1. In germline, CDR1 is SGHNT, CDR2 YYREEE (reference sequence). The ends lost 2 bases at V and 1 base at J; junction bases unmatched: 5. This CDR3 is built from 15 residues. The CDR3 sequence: CASSFKTGSNTEAFF. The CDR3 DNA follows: TGTGCCAGCAGCTTTAAGACAGGGTCGAACACTGAAGCTTTCTTT.

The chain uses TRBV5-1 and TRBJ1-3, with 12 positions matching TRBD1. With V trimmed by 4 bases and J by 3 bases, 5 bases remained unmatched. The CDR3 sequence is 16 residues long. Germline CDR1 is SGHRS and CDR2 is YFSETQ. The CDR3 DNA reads TGCGCCAGCAGCGTGGGACAGGGGGCAAGTGGAAACACCATATATTTT. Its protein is CASSVGQGASGNTIYF.

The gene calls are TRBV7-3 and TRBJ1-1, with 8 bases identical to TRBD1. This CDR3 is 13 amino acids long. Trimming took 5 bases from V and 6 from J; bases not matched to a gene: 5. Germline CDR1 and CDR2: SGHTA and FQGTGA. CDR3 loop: CASSPTGGPEAFF. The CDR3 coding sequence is TGTGCCAGCAGCCCCACAGGGGGGCCTGAAGCTTTCTTT.

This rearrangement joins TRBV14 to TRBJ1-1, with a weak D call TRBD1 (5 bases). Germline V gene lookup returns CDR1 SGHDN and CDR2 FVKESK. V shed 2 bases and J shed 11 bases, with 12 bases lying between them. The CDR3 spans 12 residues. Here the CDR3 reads CASSQPGLGAFF. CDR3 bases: TGTGCCAGCAGCCAACCGGGACTTGGGGCTTTCTTT.